What follows is one T cell receptor beta chain and its context. Its antigen is unknown. These data belong to a study of shared clonotypes between healthy human individuals. About the research overall: Per donor, CD8 memory used one plate, CD8 naive used two, CD4 memory used three and CD4 naive used three.

This CDR3 contains 18 residues. V shed 1 base, J shed 0 bases, and the junction held 6 bases outside the gene matches. Germline-derived CDR1 and CDR2 are MGHRA and YSYEKL. Notes on the study in general: Sampling involved blood alone; tissue repertoires likely differ. Donor clonotype sharing was expected to depend on sequencing depth.

Genomic DNA of each subset was evenly split across several immunoSEQ plates. Profiling relied on immunoSEQ multiplex PCR, and the TCRdb table lists in-frame clones only, not all of them. The sample consists of 550,000 to 700,000 clones, 60% to 75% of them appearing once. This sequence joins TRBV4-1 and TRBJ2-2, with 9 bases fitting TRBD2. The material sequenced was memory CD4+ T cells sorted from blood. Subset meaning: CD45RA-negative fraction. The source is a woman in her 30s in good health. The CDR3 region is CASSQASSGASNTGELFF. The CDR3 DNA is TGCGCCAGCAGCCAAGCCTCTAGCGGGGCGTCGAACACCGGGGAGCTGTTTTTT.